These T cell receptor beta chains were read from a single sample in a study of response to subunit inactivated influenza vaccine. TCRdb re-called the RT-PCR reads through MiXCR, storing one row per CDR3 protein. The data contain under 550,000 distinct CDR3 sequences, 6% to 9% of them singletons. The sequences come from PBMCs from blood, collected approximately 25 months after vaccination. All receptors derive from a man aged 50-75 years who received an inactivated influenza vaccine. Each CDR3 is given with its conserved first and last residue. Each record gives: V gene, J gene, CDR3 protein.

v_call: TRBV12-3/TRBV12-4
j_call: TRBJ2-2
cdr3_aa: CASSSQRNTGELFF

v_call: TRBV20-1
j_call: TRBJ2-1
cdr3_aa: CSARDGGFYNEQFF

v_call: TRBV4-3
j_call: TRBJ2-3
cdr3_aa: CASSQGGGGSTDTQYF

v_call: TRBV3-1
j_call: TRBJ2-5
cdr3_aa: CASSQVQQETQYF

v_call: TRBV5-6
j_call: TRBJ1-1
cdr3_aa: CASSLSPSGAEAFF

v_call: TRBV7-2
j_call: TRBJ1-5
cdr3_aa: CASSAGYLGNQPQHF

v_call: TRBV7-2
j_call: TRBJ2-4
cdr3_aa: CASSLQEGVQYF

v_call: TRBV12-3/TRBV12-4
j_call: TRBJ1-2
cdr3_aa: CASSAEGLGYTF

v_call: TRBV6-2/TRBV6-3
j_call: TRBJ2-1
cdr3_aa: CASRVHNEQFF

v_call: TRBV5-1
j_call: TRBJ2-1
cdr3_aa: CASSHIVAGTYVTGSYNEQFF

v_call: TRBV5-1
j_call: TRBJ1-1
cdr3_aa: CASSPRGPVNTEAFF

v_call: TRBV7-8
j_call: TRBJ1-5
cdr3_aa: CASSLLGTAGGQPQHF

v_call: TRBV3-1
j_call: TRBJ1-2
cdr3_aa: CASSSLGQGAHTF

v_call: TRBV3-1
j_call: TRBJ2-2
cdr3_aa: CASSHSTSGRGTGELFF

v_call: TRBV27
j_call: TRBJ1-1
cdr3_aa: CASSSNRVAFF

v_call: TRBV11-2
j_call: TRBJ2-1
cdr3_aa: CASSLVGTSGRAWGNEQFF

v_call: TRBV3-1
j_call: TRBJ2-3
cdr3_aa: CASSQPSKGERLGTDTQYF

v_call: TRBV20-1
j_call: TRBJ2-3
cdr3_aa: CSAREGTGFRTDTQYF

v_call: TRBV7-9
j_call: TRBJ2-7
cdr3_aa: CASSPTGRLLYEQYF

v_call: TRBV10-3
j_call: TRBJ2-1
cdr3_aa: CAISESGRAHEQFF

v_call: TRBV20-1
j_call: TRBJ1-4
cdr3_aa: CSARAAGSEKLFF

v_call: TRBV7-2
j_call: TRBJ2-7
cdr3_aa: CASSSGTSRREEQYF

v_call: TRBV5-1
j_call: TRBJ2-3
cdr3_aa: CASSFSGGTADTQYF

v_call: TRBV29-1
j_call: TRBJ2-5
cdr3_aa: CSVHAPRASGGSETQYF

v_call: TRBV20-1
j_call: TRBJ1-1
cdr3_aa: CSARDYTEAFF

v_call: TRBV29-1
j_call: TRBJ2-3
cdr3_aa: CSGRDRGVTQYF

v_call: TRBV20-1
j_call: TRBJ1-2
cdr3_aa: CSAIGDGGYGYTF

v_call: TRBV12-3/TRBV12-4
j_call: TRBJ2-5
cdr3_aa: CASSFGAGGISETQYF

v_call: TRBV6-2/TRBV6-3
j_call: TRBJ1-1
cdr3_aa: CASSLTEGIEAFF

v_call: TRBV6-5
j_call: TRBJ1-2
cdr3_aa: CAGSYRGQLYGYTF

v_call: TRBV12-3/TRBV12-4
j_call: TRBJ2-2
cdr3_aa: CASSNLQGATGELFF

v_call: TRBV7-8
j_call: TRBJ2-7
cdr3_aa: CASSLAERGAYEQYF